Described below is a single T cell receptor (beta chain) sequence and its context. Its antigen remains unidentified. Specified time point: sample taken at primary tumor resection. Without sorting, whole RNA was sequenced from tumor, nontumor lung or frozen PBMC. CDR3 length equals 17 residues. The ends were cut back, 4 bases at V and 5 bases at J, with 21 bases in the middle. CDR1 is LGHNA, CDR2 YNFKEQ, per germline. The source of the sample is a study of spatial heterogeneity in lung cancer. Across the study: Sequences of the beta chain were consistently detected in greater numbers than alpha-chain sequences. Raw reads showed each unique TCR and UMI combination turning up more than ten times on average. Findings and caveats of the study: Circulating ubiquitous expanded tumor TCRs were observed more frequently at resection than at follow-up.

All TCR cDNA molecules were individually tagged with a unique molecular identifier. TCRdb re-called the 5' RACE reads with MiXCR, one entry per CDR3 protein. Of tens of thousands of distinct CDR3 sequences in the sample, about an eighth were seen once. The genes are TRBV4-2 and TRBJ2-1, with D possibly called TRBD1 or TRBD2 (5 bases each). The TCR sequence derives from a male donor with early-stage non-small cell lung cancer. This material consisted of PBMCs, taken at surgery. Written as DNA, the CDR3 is TGTGCCAGCAGCCGCCGGGATCTCCGGGACGGACACAATGAGCAGTTCTTC. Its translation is CASSRRDLRDGHNEQFF.